Sequencing of this TCR beta chain was carried out in a study of PD-L1 blockade in urothelial cancer (dated by TCRdb to 2015 to 2018). Concerning the study at large: Therapy was started around 2014 for all patients, and atezolizumab 1,200 mg was administered intravenously every 3 weeks. About nine tenths of the roughly 29 patients were identified as males with urothelial cancer of bladder origin, and a prior smoking history was reported by 18 of 29 patients. An ECOG performance status of 0 or 1 was recorded for the patients, and 0 to 3 prior chemotherapy regimens had been received by the patients. Blood samples were analyzed 3 weeks after the start of treatment (second dose) and 6 weeks after the start of treatment. Blood samples gave a median of 141,255 T cells and approximately 80,000 unique TCRs, with a median clonality of around 0.074. An exploratory multi-omic analysis was conducted of the somatic, immune and clinical correlates of response to PD-L1 blockade with atezolizumab in urothelial cancer. Pretreatment tumor samples and matched peripheral blood, collected serially before and after atezolizumab treatment, underwent TCR sequencing. Durable clinical benefit meant progression-free survival longer than 6 months, and TCR features were also tested against progression-free and overall survival. Whole exome sequencing and RNA sequencing of pretreatment tumors were performed alongside TCR sequencing in the same patients. Under 10 patients reached durable clinical benefit, while 20 patients did not. Approximately 30 patients had pretreatment blood TCR-seq, some 24 had at least one posttreatment blood collection, and some 24 had tumor TCR-seq.

The full study reports these points: Because the sample size was small (n ≈ 27) and many exploratory analyses were performed, the results are intended to be hypothesis-generating. Among patients with durable benefit, tumor-associated TCR clones showed greater expansion in peripheral blood 3 weeks after treatment started (n of about 20, p = 0.022). Improved progression-free and overall survival was associated with having pretreatment peripheral blood TCR clonality below the median.

The time point label of this sample denotes: pretreatment peripheral blood. The cohort included 29 patients with locally advanced or metastatic urothelial carcinoma who were treated at Memorial Sloan Kettering on a trial protocol. Peripheral blood mononuclear cells were collected pretreatment and during treatment, at between 1 and 8 total time points per patient. The Qiagen DNeasy Blood extraction kit was used to purify genomic DNA from total PBMCs and tumor samples. Collected pretreatment and during treatment, PBMCs were isolated and stored as previously described. Each PCR received spiked-in synthetic TCR analog templates so that absolute template abundance could be estimated from read counts. The immunoSEQ assay was used to amplify TCRbeta CDR3 regions from genomic DNA with bias-controlled V and J gene primers. Sequencing of rearranged TCRbeta segments was performed at approximately 20X coverage. The study's own analysis went as follows. Sequencing errors were corrected by clustering, and CDR3s were annotated against IMGT so that V, D and J genes could be assigned. Only productive TCRbeta rearrangements were used in downstream analyses, excluding out-of-frame or stop-codon sequences. Clonality was computed as one minus Shannon entropy normalized by the log of the number of unique productive sequences. Clones differing between time points or between blood and tumor were identified by Fisher's exact test with Benjamini-Hochberg correction at adjusted p below 0.01. The source is immuneACCESS, and TCRdb retained only in-frame sequences with V and J called. Part of the clones is not carried over; for the studies checked, unresolved V genes explain less than half of this, and the remainder is unexplained. V, J and clone size are those of that table, while D and trimming were read from the DNA. This sample is represented by 95,000 or so clones; roughly 87% of them were singletons. The ten biggest clones cover roughly 2% of the sample.

Comments on this clone: Its antigen target is currently unknown. Within one base of it there is no much larger clone, and no base qualities were kept.

Specimen: PBMCs, collected around atezolizumab (anti-PD-L1) treatment. The origin of this receptor is a man aged 60 to 69 with urothelial cancer.

At the DNA level, the sequence is TGTGCCAGTAGATTGGACACCAGGAACACTGAAGCTTTCTTT. It translates to CASRLDTRNTEAFF. The chain uses TRBV19 and TRBJ1-1; perhaps TRBD1 is the D gene, with 5 bases matching. V is cut by 6 bases and J by 1 base, and the space between the germline ends is 12 bases. The germline V gene (reference sequence) gives CDR1 as LNHDA and CDR2 as SQIVND. The CDR3 runs 14 residues from the cysteine to the phenylalanine. The kept DNA is CDR3 alone, 42 bases in frame from the first base.